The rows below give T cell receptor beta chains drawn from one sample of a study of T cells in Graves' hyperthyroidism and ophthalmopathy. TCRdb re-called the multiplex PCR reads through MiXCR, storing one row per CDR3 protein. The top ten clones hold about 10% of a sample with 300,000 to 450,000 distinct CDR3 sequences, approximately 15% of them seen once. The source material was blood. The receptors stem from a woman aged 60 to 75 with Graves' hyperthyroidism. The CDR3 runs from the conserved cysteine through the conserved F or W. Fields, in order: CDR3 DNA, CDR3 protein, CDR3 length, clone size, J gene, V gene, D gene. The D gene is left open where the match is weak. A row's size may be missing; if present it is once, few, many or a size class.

CDR3nt: TGTGCCAGCGGATTTAATGAAAAACTGTTTTTT
CDR3aa: CASGFNEKLFF
len: 11
abundance: many
j_gene: TRBJ1-4
v_gene: TRBV28
d_gene: -

CDR3nt: TGCAGTGCTAGAGGAATGGGACTAGCGGTAAACATTCAGTACTTC
CDR3aa: CSARGMGLAVNIQYF
len: 15
abundance: -
j_gene: TRBJ2-4
v_gene: TRBV20-1
d_gene: TRBD2

CDR3nt: TGTGCCAGCAGCTTTTCGCCAAGGAACAATGAGCAGTTCTTC
CDR3aa: CASSFSPRNNEQFF
len: 14
abundance: many
j_gene: TRBJ2-1
v_gene: TRBV7-9
d_gene: -

CDR3nt: TGTGCCAGCAGTTACTCCGGGACTAGCGTTAGCGGTGAGCAGTTCTTC
CDR3aa: CASSYSGTSVSGEQFF
len: 16
abundance: -
j_gene: TRBJ2-1
v_gene: TRBV6-5
d_gene: TRBD2

CDR3nt: TGTGCCAGCAGCGTAGACGGGGTTCAGCCCCAGCATTTT
CDR3aa: CASSVDGVQPQHF
len: 13
abundance: few
j_gene: TRBJ1-5
v_gene: TRBV9
d_gene: -

CDR3nt: TGCAGTGCTAGTCGGAGCGGGGAGCTGTTTTTT
CDR3aa: CSASRSGELFF
len: 11
abundance: -
j_gene: TRBJ2-2
v_gene: TRBV20-1
d_gene: -

CDR3nt: TGTGCCACCAGTGATGGGGGGTTACATCAGCCCCAGCATTTT
CDR3aa: CATSDGGLHQPQHF
len: 14
abundance: -
j_gene: TRBJ1-5
v_gene: TRBV24-1
d_gene: -

CDR3nt: TGTGCCTGGAGTGCCTTGTATTCCGGGAACACTGAAGCTTTCTTT
CDR3aa: CAWSALYSGNTEAFF
len: 15
abundance: many
j_gene: TRBJ1-1
v_gene: TRBV30
d_gene: -

CDR3nt: TGCAGCGCTGGACAGGGGATCCTGAACGAGCAGTACTTC
CDR3aa: CSAGQGILNEQYF
len: 13
abundance: many
j_gene: TRBJ2-7
v_gene: TRBV29-1
d_gene: TRBD1

CDR3nt: TGTGCCACCAGTGATCGGGGACTAGCAGCCGGGGAGCTGTTTTTT
CDR3aa: CATSDRGLAAGELFF
len: 15
abundance: many
j_gene: TRBJ2-2
v_gene: TRBV24-1
d_gene: TRBD2

CDR3nt: TGTGCCAGCAGTGACACAGGGGGTGGTATGGTCAAAAACATTCAGTACTTC
CDR3aa: CASSDTGGGMVKNIQYF
len: 17
abundance: once
j_gene: TRBJ2-4
v_gene: TRBV2
d_gene: TRBD1

CDR3nt: TGCGCCAGCAGCCAAGCACAAAAACCCAATGAGCAGTTCTTC
CDR3aa: CASSQAQKPNEQFF
len: 14
abundance: many
j_gene: TRBJ2-1
v_gene: TRBV4-1
d_gene: -

CDR3nt: TGTGCCAGCTCACCTCGCGCTGGAGAGACCCAGTACTTC
CDR3aa: CASSPRAGETQYF
len: 13
abundance: many
j_gene: TRBJ2-5
v_gene: TRBV18
d_gene: -

CDR3nt: TGTGCCAGCAGTTTAAGTCGGGATACGCAGTATTTT
CDR3aa: CASSLSRDTQYF
len: 12
abundance: many
j_gene: TRBJ2-3
v_gene: TRBV12-3/TRBV12-4
d_gene: -

CDR3nt: TGCAGTGCTTCCATGGGCCGAGATACGCAGTATTTT
CDR3aa: CSASMGRDTQYF
len: 12
abundance: many
j_gene: TRBJ2-3
v_gene: TRBV20-1
d_gene: -

CDR3nt: TGTGCCAGCAGTTTACATTCCGGGACAGGTTTATCACCCCTCCACTTT
CDR3aa: CASSLHSGTGLSPLHF
len: 16
abundance: -
j_gene: TRBJ1-6
v_gene: TRBV27
d_gene: TRBD1

CDR3nt: TGTGCCAGCAGTTTATCGGATGCCAATGAGCAGTTCTTC
CDR3aa: CASSLSDANEQFF
len: 13
abundance: many
j_gene: TRBJ2-1
v_gene: TRBV27
d_gene: -

CDR3nt: TGTGCCAGCTCACCACGGTCCGGGGGAAATAATGAGCAGTTCTTC
CDR3aa: CASSPRSGGNNEQFF
len: 15
abundance: many
j_gene: TRBJ2-1
v_gene: TRBV18
d_gene: -

CDR3nt: TGCGCCAGCAGAAGAGGGTTCGCTCTAGCGGGAGGCTCCTACAATGAGCAGTTCTTC
CDR3aa: CASRRGFALAGGSYNEQFF
len: 19
abundance: -
j_gene: TRBJ2-1
v_gene: TRBV10-2
d_gene: TRBD2

CDR3nt: TGTGCCAGTAGTCGTCGGGACAGGGGTAGCAATCAGCCCCAGCATTTT
CDR3aa: CASSRRDRGSNQPQHF
len: 16
abundance: many
j_gene: TRBJ1-5
v_gene: TRBV19
d_gene: TRBD1

CDR3nt: TGTGCCAGCATCCCCTTTCGGACAGCGAACACTGAAGCTTCCTTT
CDR3aa: CASIPFRTANTEASF
len: 15
abundance: -
j_gene: TRBJ1-1
v_gene: TRBV6-2/TRBV6-3
d_gene: -

CDR3nt: TGTGCCAGCAGCCGCCGACAGGTACGCACAGATACGCAGTATTTT
CDR3aa: CASSRRQVRTDTQYF
len: 15
abundance: few
j_gene: TRBJ2-3
v_gene: TRBV5-6
d_gene: -

CDR3nt: TGTGCCAGCAGCTTCGACAGGGGCGGCTACGAGCAGTACTTC
CDR3aa: CASSFDRGGYEQYF
len: 14
abundance: many
j_gene: TRBJ2-7
v_gene: TRBV7-8
d_gene: TRBD1

CDR3nt: TGTGCCTGGAGTTCCCAGACTAGCTTCGAGCAGTACTTC
CDR3aa: CAWSSQTSFEQYF
len: 13
abundance: many
j_gene: TRBJ2-7
v_gene: TRBV30
d_gene: TRBD2

CDR3nt: TGTGCCAGCAGCCCGACAGGCCACCAAGAGACCCAGTACTTC
CDR3aa: CASSPTGHQETQYF
len: 14
abundance: many
j_gene: TRBJ2-5
v_gene: TRBV7-3
d_gene: -

CDR3nt: TGTGCCAGCAGCTTGTCCCATGAGCAGCTCTTC
CDR3aa: CASSLSHEQLF
len: 11
abundance: -
j_gene: TRBJ2-1
v_gene: TRBV7-2
d_gene: -

CDR3nt: TGTGCCAGCAGCACTTTTGGGGATACAGGGAAAGATGAGCAGTTCTTC
CDR3aa: CASSTFGDTGKDEQFF
len: 16
abundance: many
j_gene: TRBJ2-1
v_gene: TRBV28
d_gene: -

CDR3nt: TGTGCCAGCAGTTTACCAGGACGGTTCTCTGGGGCCAACGTCCTGACTTTC
CDR3aa: CASSLPGRFSGANVLTF
len: 17
abundance: many
j_gene: TRBJ2-6
v_gene: TRBV28
d_gene: -

CDR3nt: TGCGCCAGCAGCGAAATAGGACAGGCGAACACTGAAGCTTTCTTT
CDR3aa: CASSEIGQANTEAFF
len: 15
abundance: many
j_gene: TRBJ1-1
v_gene: TRBV4-1
d_gene: TRBD1

CDR3nt: TGTGCCAGCAGCCAAAACAGGGCCGGCGAAAAACTGTTTTTT
CDR3aa: CASSQNRAGEKLFF
len: 14
abundance: many
j_gene: TRBJ1-4
v_gene: TRBV3-1
d_gene: -

CDR3nt: TGTGCCAGCAGCTCGGTCCGGACGGGCGGAAACACCATATATTTT
CDR3aa: CASSSVRTGGNTIYF
len: 15
abundance: many
j_gene: TRBJ1-3
v_gene: TRBV11-2
d_gene: -

CDR3nt: TGTGCCAGCTCACCACCGAACCCGGGAGGCCCGGAGGTGCGGAATGAGCAGTTCTTC
CDR3aa: CASSPPNPGGPEVRNEQFF
len: 19
abundance: many
j_gene: TRBJ2-1
v_gene: TRBV18
d_gene: TRBD2

CDR3nt: TGTACCAGCAGCTTAGAGGGGGCCTACTCTGGAAACACCATATATTTT
CDR3aa: CTSSLEGAYSGNTIYF
len: 16
abundance: -
j_gene: TRBJ1-3
v_gene: TRBV11-2
d_gene: TRBD1

CDR3nt: TGTGCCAGTAGTATTACTAGCGGGGGGCGCCCCGGGGAGCTGTTTTTT
CDR3aa: CASSITSGGRPGELFF
len: 16
abundance: -
j_gene: TRBJ2-2
v_gene: TRBV19
d_gene: TRBD2

CDR3nt: TGTGCCAGCAGCGTCCGGACAGGGCTAAACTATGGCTACACCTTC
CDR3aa: CASSVRTGLNYGYTF
len: 15
abundance: -
j_gene: TRBJ1-2
v_gene: TRBV9
d_gene: TRBD1

CDR3nt: TGTGCCAGCAGCTTCAGGGGCGGGAGGGCGGAGACCCAGTACTTC
CDR3aa: CASSFRGGRAETQYF
len: 15
abundance: many
j_gene: TRBJ2-5
v_gene: TRBV11-3
d_gene: TRBD2

CDR3nt: TGTGCCAGCAGCTGGGGGTCCTTCGGGACCCAGTACTTC
CDR3aa: CASSWGSFGTQYF
len: 13
abundance: -
j_gene: TRBJ2-5
v_gene: TRBV11-2
d_gene: -

CDR3nt: TGTGCCACCAGTGATTCTCCGGTGACAGGGGGCCTTGAGCAGTTCTTC
CDR3aa: CATSDSPVTGGLEQFF
len: 16
abundance: few
j_gene: TRBJ2-1
v_gene: TRBV24-1
d_gene: TRBD1

CDR3nt: TGTGCCAGCTCCCCACCCTCGGGAGAGGGGTTGTACTTC
CDR3aa: CASSPPSGEGLYF
len: 13
abundance: few
j_gene: TRBJ2-5
v_gene: TRBV18
d_gene: -

CDR3nt: TGCAGTGCTGAACACCCAGCCAGAAGAGCTTTCTTT
CDR3aa: CSAEHPARRAFF
len: 12
abundance: few
j_gene: TRBJ1-1
v_gene: TRBV20-1
d_gene: -

CDR3nt: TGTGCCAGCAGTTTCGGACAGTACAATGAGCAGTTCTTC
CDR3aa: CASSFGQYNEQFF
len: 13
abundance: many
j_gene: TRBJ2-1
v_gene: TRBV3-1
d_gene: -

CDR3nt: TGTGCCAGCAGCCCCCGTGGGCTGCGGGAGCAGTACTTC
CDR3aa: CASSPRGLREQYF
len: 13
abundance: many
j_gene: TRBJ2-7
v_gene: TRBV3-1
d_gene: -

CDR3nt: TGTGCCTGGACCAATACCCACAGGGGCAGAAGCGGGGAGCTGTTTTTT
CDR3aa: CAWTNTHRGRSGELFF
len: 16
abundance: many
j_gene: TRBJ2-2
v_gene: TRBV30
d_gene: TRBD1

CDR3nt: TGTGCCAGCACTTCCCAGGGAACTAACTATGGCTACACCTTC
CDR3aa: CASTSQGTNYGYTF
len: 14
abundance: few
j_gene: TRBJ1-2
v_gene: TRBV7-9
d_gene: -

CDR3nt: TGTGCCAGCAGTTCCCGACAGCCGACCTATGGCTACACCTTC
CDR3aa: CASSSRQPTYGYTF
len: 14
abundance: -
j_gene: TRBJ1-2
v_gene: TRBV12-3/TRBV12-4
d_gene: -

CDR3nt: TGTGCCAGCACTCGGGTGAGGGAGACCCAGTACTTC
CDR3aa: CASTRVRETQYF
len: 12
abundance: many
j_gene: TRBJ2-5
v_gene: TRBV2
d_gene: -

CDR3nt: TGTGCCAGCAGCCGGGGCGATGGAAACACCATATATTTT
CDR3aa: CASSRGDGNTIYF
len: 13
abundance: few
j_gene: TRBJ1-3
v_gene: TRBV7-9
d_gene: -

CDR3nt: TGTGCCAGCAGCGAGATTGGGACATTTGGTTCACCCCTCCACTTT
CDR3aa: CASSEIGTFGSPLHF
len: 15
abundance: many
j_gene: TRBJ1-6
v_gene: TRBV11-3
d_gene: -

CDR3nt: TGTGCCAGCAGTTTCTTTCTGGGGCCGAACACTGAAGCTTTCTTT
CDR3aa: CASSFFLGPNTEAFF
len: 15
abundance: few
j_gene: TRBJ1-1
v_gene: TRBV27
d_gene: -

CDR3nt: TGTGCTAGTGGTTTGGTTTATTTTTCGGGGACTAGCGGGAGGGCCGGGAATGAGCAGTTCTTC
CDR3aa: CASGLVYFSGTSGRAGNEQFF
len: 21
abundance: -
j_gene: TRBJ2-1
v_gene: TRBV12-5
d_gene: TRBD2

CDR3nt: TGTGCCAGCAGCTTAAGGTCGACTAGCGGAGCGTGGGATGAGCAGTTCTTC
CDR3aa: CASSLRSTSGAWDEQFF
len: 17
abundance: few
j_gene: TRBJ2-1
v_gene: TRBV7-9
d_gene: TRBD2

CDR3nt: TGCGCCAGCAGCCAAGGGATTAGCAACACAGATACGCAGTATTTT
CDR3aa: CASSQGISNTDTQYF
len: 15
abundance: -
j_gene: TRBJ2-3
v_gene: TRBV4-1
d_gene: -

CDR3nt: TGTGCCAGCAGGCCAACTAGCGGGGGAGGCTACGAGCAGTACTTC
CDR3aa: CASRPTSGGGYEQYF
len: 15
abundance: -
j_gene: TRBJ2-7
v_gene: TRBV27
d_gene: TRBD2

CDR3nt: TGTGCCAGCTCCTCGGGACAGGGGGCTGACATTCAGTACTTC
CDR3aa: CASSSGQGADIQYF
len: 14
abundance: many
j_gene: TRBJ2-4
v_gene: TRBV18
d_gene: TRBD1

CDR3nt: TGTGCCAGCAGCTTACGGGCCCCCTCCGGGGAGCTGTTTTTT
CDR3aa: CASSLRAPSGELFF
len: 14
abundance: -
j_gene: TRBJ2-2
v_gene: TRBV7-3
d_gene: -